The entry that follows covers one T cell receptor (beta chain) sequence. Its antigen is unknown. This sample is part of a study of shared clonotypes between healthy human individuals. Notes on the study in general: Compared with memory subsets, naive subsets generally had larger estimated richness.

The CDR3 is 14 amino acids. Germline V gene lookup returns CDR1 SGHRS and CDR2 YFSETQ. Trimming took off 4 bases at V and 8 bases at J, with 18 bases between the two ends. The repertoire was sequenced with immunoSEQ multiplex PCR; TCRdb's copy has only in-frame clones and lacks some. The table lists roughly 2.6 million clones, over 85% of them singletons. The receptor was derived from a man aged 18 to 29 in good health. Sequenced: naive CD4+ T cells sorted from blood. Subset noted: CD45RA+ positively selected. V and J are TRBV5-1 and TRBJ1-2, with D possibly matching TRBD1 (6 bases). The CDR3 DNA sequence: TGCGCCAGCAGCCCCCTGGAGGGGGGGCGAGGCTACACCTTC. This translates into CASSPLEGGRGYTF. Full variable domain (outside the CDR3, taken from reference TRBV5-1 and TRBJ1-2): KAGVTQTPRYLIKTRGQQVTLSCSPISGHRSVSWYQQTPGQGLQFLFEYFSETQRNKGNFPGRFSGRQFSNSRSEMNVSTLELGDSALYLCASSPLEGGRGYTFGSGTRLTVV.